This T cell receptor beta chain is from a study of spatial heterogeneity in lung cancer. General observations from the study: The appearance of ubiquitous expanded tumor TCRs in blood was greater at resection than follow-up.

Germline lookup yields CDR1 SGHTA and CDR2 FQGNSA. The junction had 3 bases not matched to a gene; V was cut back by 4 bases and J by 1 base. The CDR3 extends over 15 amino acids. The time point denotes: blood at routine non-recurrence follow-up after resection. In regard to this clonotype: Its antigen is as yet unknown.

MiXCR was run by TCRdb on the 5' RACE reads, yielding one entry per CDR3 protein. Among 25,000 to 35,000 distinct CDR3 sequences listed, 10% were seen once. The source of this sequence is a female donor with early-stage non-small cell lung cancer. The chain joins TRBV7-2 to TRBJ1-1, with 10 bases matching TRBD1. Sample: PBMCs, taken at follow-up. In DNA, the CDR3 is TGTGCCAGCAGCTCCGGACAGGGGGGGAACACTGAAGCTTTCTTT. It specifies CASSSGQGGNTEAFF.